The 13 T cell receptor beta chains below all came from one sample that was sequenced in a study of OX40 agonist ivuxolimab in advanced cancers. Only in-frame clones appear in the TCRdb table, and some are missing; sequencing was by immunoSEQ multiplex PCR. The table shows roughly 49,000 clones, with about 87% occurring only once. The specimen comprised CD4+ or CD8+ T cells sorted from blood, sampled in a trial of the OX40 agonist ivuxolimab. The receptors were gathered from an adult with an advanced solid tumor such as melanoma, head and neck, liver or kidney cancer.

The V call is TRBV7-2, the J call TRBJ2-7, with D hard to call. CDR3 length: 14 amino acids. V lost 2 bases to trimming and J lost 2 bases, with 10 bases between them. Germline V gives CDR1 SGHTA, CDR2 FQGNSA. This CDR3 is CASSLRLYTYEQYF. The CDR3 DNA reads TGTGCCAGCAGCTTAAGACTTTACACCTACGAGCAGTACTTC.

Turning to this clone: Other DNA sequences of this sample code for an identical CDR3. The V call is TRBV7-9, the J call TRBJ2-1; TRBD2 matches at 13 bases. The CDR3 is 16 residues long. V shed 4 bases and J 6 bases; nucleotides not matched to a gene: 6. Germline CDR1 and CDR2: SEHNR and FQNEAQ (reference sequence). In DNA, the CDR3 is TGTGCCAGCAGCTCCTCGGGACTAGCGGGGATCAATGAGCAGTTCTTC. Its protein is CASSSSGLAGINEQFF.

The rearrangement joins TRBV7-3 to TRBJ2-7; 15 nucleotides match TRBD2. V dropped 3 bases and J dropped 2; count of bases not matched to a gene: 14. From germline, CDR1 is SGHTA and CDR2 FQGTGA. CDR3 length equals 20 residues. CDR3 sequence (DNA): TGTGCCAGCAGCTTCCGCGGGACTAGCGGGAGGCACCCGTCCCCCTACGAGCAGTACTTC. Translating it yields CASSFRGTSGRHPSPYEQYF.

CDR3 sequence (DNA): TGTGCTAGTGCCAACCCGCTCACAGATACGCAGTATTTT. Its translation: CASANPLTDTQYF. This rearrangement joins TRBV12-5 to TRBJ2-3; D is uncertain. This CDR3 has 13 amino acids. V lost 7 bases and J lost 2, with 10 bases in between. Germline CDR1 and CDR2: LGHNT and FRNRAP. The full variable domain, its missing parts supplied by reference TRBV12-5 and TRBJ2-3, is DARVTQTPRHKVTEMGQEVTMRCQPILGHNTVFWYRQTMMQGLELLAYFRNRAPLDDSGMPKDRFSAEMPDATLATLKIQPSEPRDSAVYFCASANPLTDTQYFGPGTRLTVL.

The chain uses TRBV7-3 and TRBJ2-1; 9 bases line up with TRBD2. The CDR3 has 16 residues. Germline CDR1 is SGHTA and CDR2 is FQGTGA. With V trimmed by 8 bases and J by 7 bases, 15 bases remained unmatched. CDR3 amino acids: CASSTDGLAGTNEQFF. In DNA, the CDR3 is TGTGCCAGCTCCACGGATGGGCTAGCGGGAACAAATGAGCAGTTCTTC. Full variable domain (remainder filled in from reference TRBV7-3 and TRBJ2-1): GAGVSQTPSNKVTEKGKYVELRCDPISGHTALYWYRQSLGQGPEFLIYFQGTGAADDSGLPNDRFFAVRPEGSVSTLKIQRTERGDSAVYLCASSTDGLAGTNEQFFGPGTRLTVL.

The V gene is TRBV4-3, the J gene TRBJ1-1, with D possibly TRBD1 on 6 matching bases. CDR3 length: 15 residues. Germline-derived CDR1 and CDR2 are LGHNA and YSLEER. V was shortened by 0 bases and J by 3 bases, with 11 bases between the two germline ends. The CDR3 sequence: CASSQDRGGDTEAFF. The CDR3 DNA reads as TGCGCCAGCAGCCAAGACAGGGGAGGGGACACTGAAGCTTTCTTT.

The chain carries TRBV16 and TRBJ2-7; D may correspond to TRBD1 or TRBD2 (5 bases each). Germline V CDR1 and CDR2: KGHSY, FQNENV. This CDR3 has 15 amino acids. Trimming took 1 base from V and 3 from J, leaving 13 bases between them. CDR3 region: CASSQYIGGGYEQYF. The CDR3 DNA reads TGTGCCAGCAGCCAATACATTGGGGGTGGCTACGAGCAGTACTTC.

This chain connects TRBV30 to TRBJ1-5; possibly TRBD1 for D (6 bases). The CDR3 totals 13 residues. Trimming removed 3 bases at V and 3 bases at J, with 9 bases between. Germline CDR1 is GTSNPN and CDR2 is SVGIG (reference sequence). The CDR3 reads CAWSRDTNQPQHF. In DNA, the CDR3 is TGTGCCTGGAGCCGGGACACCAATCAGCCCCAGCATTTT.

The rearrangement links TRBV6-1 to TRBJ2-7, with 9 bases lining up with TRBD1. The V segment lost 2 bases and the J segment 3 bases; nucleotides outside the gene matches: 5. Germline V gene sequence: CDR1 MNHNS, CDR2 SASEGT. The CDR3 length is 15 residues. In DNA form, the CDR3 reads TGTGCCAGCAGTGAAAACAGGGGGCGAAGCTACGAGCAGTACTTC. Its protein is CASSENRGRSYEQYF.

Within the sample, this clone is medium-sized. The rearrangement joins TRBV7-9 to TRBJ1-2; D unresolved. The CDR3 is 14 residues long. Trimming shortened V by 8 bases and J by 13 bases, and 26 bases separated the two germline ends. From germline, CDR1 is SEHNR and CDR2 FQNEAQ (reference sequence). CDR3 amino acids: CASSTAQSGFGGTF. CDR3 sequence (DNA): TGTGCCAGCTCCACCGCCCAGTCGGGCTTCGGAGGCACCTTC.

The CDR3: CASSIVKGQRMNTEAFF. The CDR3 DNA reads as TGTGCCAGTAGTATTGTGAAGGGGCAGAGAATGAACACTGAAGCTTTCTTT. The rearrangement links TRBV19 to TRBJ1-1, with D tentatively TRBD1 (5 bases). Germline loops: CDR1 LNHDA, CDR2 SQIVND (reference sequence). The CDR3 loop spans 17 amino acids. V lost 3 bases to trimming and J lost 0 bases, with 17 bases between them.

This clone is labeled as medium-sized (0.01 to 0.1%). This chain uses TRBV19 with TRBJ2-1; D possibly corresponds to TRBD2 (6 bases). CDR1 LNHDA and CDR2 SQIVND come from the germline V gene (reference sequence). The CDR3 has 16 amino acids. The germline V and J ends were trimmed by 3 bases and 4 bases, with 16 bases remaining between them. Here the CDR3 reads CASSMQSSVGYNEQFF. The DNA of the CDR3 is TGTGCCAGTAGTATGCAATCTAGCGTCGGTTACAATGAGCAGTTCTTC.

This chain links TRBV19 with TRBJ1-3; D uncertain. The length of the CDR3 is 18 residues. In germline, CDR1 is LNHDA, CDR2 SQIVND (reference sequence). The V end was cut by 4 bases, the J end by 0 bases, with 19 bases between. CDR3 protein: CASSRAGPPSSSGNTIYF. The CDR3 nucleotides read TGTGCCAGTAGTAGGGCGGGTCCCCCCTCCAGCTCTGGAAACACCATATATTTT.